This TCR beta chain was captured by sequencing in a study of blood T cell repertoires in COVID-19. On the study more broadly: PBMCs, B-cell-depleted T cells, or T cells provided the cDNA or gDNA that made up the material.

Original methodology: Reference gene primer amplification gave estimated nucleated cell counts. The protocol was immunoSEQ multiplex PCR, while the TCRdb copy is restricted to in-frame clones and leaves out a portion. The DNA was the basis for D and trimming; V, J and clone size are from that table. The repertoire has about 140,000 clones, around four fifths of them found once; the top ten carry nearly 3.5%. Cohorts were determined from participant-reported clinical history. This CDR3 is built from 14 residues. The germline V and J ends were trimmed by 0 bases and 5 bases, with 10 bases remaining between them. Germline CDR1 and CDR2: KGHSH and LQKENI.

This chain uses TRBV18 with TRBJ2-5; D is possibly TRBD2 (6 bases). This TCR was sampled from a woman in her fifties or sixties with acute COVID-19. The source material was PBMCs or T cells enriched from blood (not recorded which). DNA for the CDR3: TGTGCCAGCTCACCACCGCAGCTAGCGGAGACCCAGTACTTC. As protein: CASSPPQLAETQYF.